Each of the 17 T cell receptor beta chains below was sequenced from the same sample in a study of beta chain features in type 1 diabetes. General study results and limits: TCRB CDR3s from Type 1 diabetes patients were moderately but significantly shorter in all four CD4+ subsets.

Antigens of these TCRs are unknown. As every portion of the isolated RNA was reverse transcribed, the sequencing read expressed TCRB transcripts. Clones were sequenced by immunoSEQ multiplex PCR, and TCRdb holds only the in-frame ones, with some missing. The sample carries 300,000 to 400,000 clones, roughly 12% recorded once. Input material: naive CD4+ T cells from blood. These receptors were collected from a woman in her late teens or twenties with type 1 diabetes.

In its sample, this clone was seen a few times. The chain links TRBV9 to TRBJ1-1; D unresolved. Trimming left V 3 bases short and J 5 bases short, with 14 bases between. This CDR3 region has 14 residues. The germline gives CDR1 SGDLS, CDR2 YYNGEE. The CDR3, as DNA: TGTGCCAGCAGCGCTGACTACTCGTTAACTGAAGCTTTCTTT. This translates into CASSADYSLTEAFF. The variable domain in full, completed from reference TRBV9 and TRBJ1-1, reads DSGVTQTPKHLITATGQRVTLRCSPRSGDLSVYWYQQSLDQGLQFLIQYYNGEERAKGNILERFSAQQFPDLHSELNLSSLELGDSALYFCASSADYSLTEAFFGQGTRLTVV.

This clone was found a few times. This rearrangement joins TRBV5-4 to TRBJ2-3; 7 nucleotides align to TRBD2. CDR1 is SGHNT and CDR2 is YYREEE in the germline V gene (reference sequence). The CDR3 spans 15 residues. The ends lost 1 base at V and 4 bases at J; junction bases unmatched: 6. CDR3 in amino acids: CASSLRAGVSDTQYF. CDR3 nucleotides: TGTGCCAGCAGCTTGAGGGCGGGAGTCTCAGATACGCAGTATTTT.

There are a few counts of this clone. V usage is TRBV19 and J usage is TRBJ2-3, with TRBD2 matching 15 bases. Germline V gene sequence: CDR1 LNHDA, CDR2 SQIVND (reference sequence). Trimming removed 4 bases from V and 4 bases from J; junction bases left unmatched: 3. This CDR3 contains 16 residues. The CDR3, as DNA: TGTGCCAGTAGTACCCGGACTAGCGGGAGGGCAGATACGCAGTATTTT. This translates into CASSTRTSGRADTQYF.

The rearrangement links TRBV18 to TRBJ2-7; unclear D gene. The CDR3 is 13 amino acids. Germline assignment: CDR1 KGHSH and CDR2 LQKENI. Trimming took off 5 bases at V and 3 bases at J, with 11 bases between the two ends. Here the CDR3 reads CASSEQVDYEQYF. CDR3 in DNA: TGTGCCAGCTCAGAGCAGGTAGACTACGAGCAGTACTTC.

This clone was found a few times. At the DNA level, this CDR3 is encoded by other sequences in the same sample as well. This chain links TRBV7-2 with TRBJ2-5; the D gene is possibly TRBD2 (6 bases). This CDR3 region has 13 residues. The V gene's germline CDR1 is SGHTA and CDR2 FQGNSA. V lost 1 base to trimming and J lost 4 bases, with 7 bases between them. The CDR3 loop reads CASSLVGGETQYF. The CDR3 DNA is TGTGCCAGCAGCTTAGTCGGGGGAGAGACCCAGTACTTC.

V and J are TRBV7-2 and TRBJ2-2; TRBD1 agrees at 8 bases. CDR3 size: 17 residues. V trimming: 3 bases; J trimming: 7 bases; junction bases outside the gene matches: 13. Germline V gene data show CDR1 as SGHTA and CDR2 as FQGNSA. CDR3 sequence: CASSFHPSRGPGGELFF. In DNA form, the CDR3 reads TGTGCCAGCAGCTTCCATCCCTCCAGGGGGCCTGGCGGGGAGCTGTTTTTT.

Written as DNA, the CDR3 is TGTGCCAGCAGTTCCACGCCAGGTAGCGGGAGGGGCTACGAGCAGTACTTC. Residues: CASSSTPGSGRGYEQYF. The V and J genes are TRBV28 and TRBJ2-7, with 11 bases fitting TRBD2. This CDR3 is built from 17 residues. J gave up 3 bases and V 4 bases, and 11 bases lay outside the gene matches. The germline gives CDR1 MDHEN, CDR2 SYDVKM.

The chain links TRBV21-1 to TRBJ2-1; the table calls TRBD2, which could not be checked here. TRBV21-1 is a pseudogene. The CDR3 is made up of 12 amino acids. DNA of the CDR3: TGTGCCAGCAGCACACTCGCGGATGAGCAGTTCTTC. This encodes CASSTLADEQFF.

The chain links TRBV5-6 to TRBJ1-2; TRBD1 matches 7 bases. The CDR3 length is 15 residues. Germline loops: CDR1 SGHDT, CDR2 YYEEEE. J gave up 5 bases and V 4 bases, and 11 bases lay outside the gene matches. CDR3 region: CASSQPRDRAYGYTF. For the CDR3, the DNA is TGTGCCAGCAGCCAACCACGAGACAGGGCATATGGCTACACCTTC.

This clone was found a few times. V is TRBV5-4 and J is TRBJ1-1, with 11 nucleotides matching TRBD1. Per the germline V gene, CDR1 is SGHNT and CDR2 is YYREEE (reference sequence). With 4 bases clipped from V and 1 base from J, the junction kept 12 bases outside the gene matches. There are 18 residues in the CDR3. The CDR3 loop is CASSPPTGTGGGNTEAFF. The CDR3 DNA is TGTGCCAGCAGCCCGCCGACCGGGACAGGGGGAGGGAACACTGAAGCTTTCTTT.

V is TRBV7-2 and J is TRBJ1-1; no clear D gene. This CDR3 has 14 residues. Germline CDR1 SGHTA, CDR2 FQGNSA. Trimming left V 4 bases short and J 5 bases short, with 14 bases between. The CDR3 loop reads CASSYGPRGTEAFF. DNA of the CDR3: TGTGCCAGCAGCTACGGACCCCGAGGGACTGAAGCTTTCTTT.

V usage is TRBV15 and J usage is TRBJ2-7; 7 bases match TRBD1. The CDR3 runs 20 residues. Germline V CDR1 and CDR2: LNHNV, YYDKDF (reference sequence). V shed 5 bases and J 0 bases; nucleotides not matched to a gene: 22. Here the CDR3 reads CATSPRGRVRGMESSYEQYF. The DNA for the CDR3 is TGTGCCACCAGCCCCCGGGGTCGGGTCAGGGGGATGGAGAGCTCCTACGAGCAGTACTTC.

This clone turned up a few times. The CDR3 region is CASSQEGTGASSYNEQFF. The CDR3 region has the DNA TGCGCCAGCAGCCAAGAAGGGACAGGAGCGAGCTCCTACAATGAGCAGTTCTTC. The rearrangement uses TRBV4-1 and TRBJ2-1, with TRBD1 matching 8 bases. Germline CDR1 and CDR2: MGHRA and YSYEKL. The CDR3 totals 18 residues. Unmatched junction bases numbered 7, after V lost 0 bases and J lost 0 bases.

The V gene is TRBV11-2, the J gene TRBJ2-7; 9 bases map to TRBD1. CDR1 is SGHAT and CDR2 is FQNNGV in the germline V gene. The CDR3 consists of 16 residues. The junction had 10 bases not matched to a gene; V was cut back by 5 bases and J by 2 bases. This CDR3 is CASSRIGGQGPYEQYF. The CDR3 nucleotides read TGTGCCAGCAGCCGCATCGGGGGACAGGGACCCTACGAGCAGTACTTC.

This clone has only a few counts. The J gene is TRBJ2-7, the V gene TRBV7-2; D gene ambiguous. Germline V gene lookup returns CDR1 SGHTA and CDR2 FQGNSA. The CDR3 length is 15 residues. V dropped 4 bases and J dropped 6 bases, with 19 bases sitting between them. For the CDR3, the DNA is TGTGCCAGCAGCTCCTCATACGTACAGATCTCCGAGCAGTACGTC. Translation gives CASSSSYVQISEQYV.

The rearrangement uses TRBV6-5 and TRBJ1-1; tentatively, D is TRBD1 (6 bases). This CDR3 comprises 15 residues. Between the trimmed V and J ends, which lost 0 bases and 3 bases, there was a span of 11 bases. The germline V gene has CDR1 MNHEY and CDR2 SVGAGI. This CDR3 reads CASSYSGRGYTEAFF. The CDR3 nucleotides read TGTGCCAGCAGTTACTCGGGGAGGGGGTACACTGAAGCTTTCTTT.

The rearrangement links TRBV19 to TRBJ2-1, with TRBD2 matching 9 bases. Per the germline V gene, CDR1 is LNHDA and CDR2 is SQIVND (reference sequence). The junction had 3 bases not matched to a gene; V was cut back by 3 bases and J by 9 bases. This CDR3 contains 13 residues. The CDR3 nucleotides read TGTGCCAGTAGTATTGGCGGGAGGGCTGAGCAGTTCTTC. It codes for CASSIGGRAEQFF. The variable domain in full, with the rest retrieved from reference TRBV19 and TRBJ2-1, is DGGITQSPKYLFRKEGQNVTLSCEQNLNHDAMYWYRQDPGQGLRLIYYSQIVNDFQKGDIAEGYSVSREKKESFPLTVTSAQKNPTAFYLCASSIGGRAEQFFGPGTRLTVL.